This T cell receptor beta chain was found in a study of T cell changes during pregnancy in multiple sclerosis. The V and J ends lost 4 bases and 1 base respectively, with 13 bases between them. This CDR3 is built from 15 residues. The germline CDR1 and CDR2 sequences are SNHLY and FYNNEI. TCRdb keeps only in-frame clones here, not all; method: immunoSEQ multiplex PCR. This table holds 35,000 to 40,000 clones, roughly 94% found once. The material was CD4+ T cells from peripheral blood mononuclear cells, obtained in the third trimester of pregnancy. This TCR was sampled from a female donor with multiple sclerosis, enrolled in a pregnancy study. J is TRBJ1-1 and V is TRBV2, with D unresolved. The CDR3 sequence is CASSVFGAPNTEAFF. The CDR3 DNA is TGTGCCAGCAGTGTGTTCGGTGCCCCGAACACTGAAGCTTTCTTT.